Sequencing of this TCR beta chain was carried out in a study of cytomegalovirus exposure and HLA in healthy donors. A word on this clone: The antigen is unknown.

The CDR3 covers 15 residues. With V trimmed by 5 bases and J by 1 base, 7 bases remained unmatched. Germline-derived CDR1 and CDR2 are SQVTM and ANQGSEA. Using immunoSEQ multiplex PCR, the repertoire was profiled, and TCRdb retains in-frame clones only, with some absent. The data hold about 240,000 clones, with more than 75% observed a single time. Findings and limits, study-wide: In vitro data verified a few CMV-associated chains as specific for CMV antigens.

The sequence came from a woman in her twenties or thirties in good health and CMV-seropositive. The V gene is TRBV29-1, the J gene TRBJ2-3; 9 nucleotides agree with TRBD2. The specimen was PBMCs. CDR3 nucleotides: TGCAGCGTTCGCGGTAGCGGGAGAGGCACAGATACGCAGTATTTT. Translated: CSVRGSGRGTDTQYF.